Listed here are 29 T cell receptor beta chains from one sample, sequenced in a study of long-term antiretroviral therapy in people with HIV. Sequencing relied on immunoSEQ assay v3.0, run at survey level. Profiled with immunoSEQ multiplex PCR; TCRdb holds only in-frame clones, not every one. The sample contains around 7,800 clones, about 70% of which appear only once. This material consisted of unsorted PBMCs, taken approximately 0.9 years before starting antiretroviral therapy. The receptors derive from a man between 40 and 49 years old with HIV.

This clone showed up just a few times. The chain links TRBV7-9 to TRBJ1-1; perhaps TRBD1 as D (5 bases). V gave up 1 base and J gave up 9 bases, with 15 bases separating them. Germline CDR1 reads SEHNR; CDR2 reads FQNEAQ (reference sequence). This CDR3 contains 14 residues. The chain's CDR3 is CASSLDPGPRKAFF. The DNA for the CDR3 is TGTGCCAGCAGCTTAGACCCGGGGCCTCGAAAAGCTTTCTTT.

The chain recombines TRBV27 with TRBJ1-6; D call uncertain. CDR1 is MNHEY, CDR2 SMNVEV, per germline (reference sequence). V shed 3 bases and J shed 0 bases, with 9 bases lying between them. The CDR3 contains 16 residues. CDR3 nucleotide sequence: TGTGCCAGCAGTTTTGGTTCAAGCTCCTATAATTCACCCCTCCACTTT. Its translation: CASSFGSSSYNSPLHF.

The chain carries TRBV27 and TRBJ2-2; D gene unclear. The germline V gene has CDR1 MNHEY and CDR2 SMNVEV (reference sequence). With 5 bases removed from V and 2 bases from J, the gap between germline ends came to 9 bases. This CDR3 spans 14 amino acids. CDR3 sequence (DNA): TGTGCCAGCAGTATCCAGCTCAACACCGGGGAGCTGTTTTTT. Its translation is CASSIQLNTGELFF.

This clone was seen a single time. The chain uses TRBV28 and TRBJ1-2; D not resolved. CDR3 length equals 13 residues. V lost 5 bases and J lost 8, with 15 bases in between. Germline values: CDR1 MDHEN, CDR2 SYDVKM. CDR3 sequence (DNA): TGTGCCAGCAGTACTGGACGGGCTGGGGGCTACACCTTC. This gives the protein CASSTGRAGGYTF.

This chain's CDR3 is CASSRLEGYTF. In DNA form, the CDR3 reads TGTGCCAGCAGTCGGCTAGAGGGCTACACCTTC. V gene TRBV6-6 combines with J gene TRBJ1-2, with D hard to call. V lost 5 bases and J lost 8, with 9 bases in between. The CDR3 loop spans 11 amino acids. Per the germline V gene, CDR1 is MNHNY and CDR2 is SVGAGI (reference sequence).

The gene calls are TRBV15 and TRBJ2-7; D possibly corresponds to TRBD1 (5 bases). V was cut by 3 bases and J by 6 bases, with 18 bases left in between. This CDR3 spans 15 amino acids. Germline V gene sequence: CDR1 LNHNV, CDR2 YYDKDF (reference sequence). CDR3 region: CATSSFFVQGSEQYF. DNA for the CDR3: TGTGCCACCAGCAGTTTTTTCGTCCAGGGCTCCGAGCAGTACTTC.

The CDR3, as DNA: TGTGCCAGCAGTGATAGCGGGGATTTCACAGATACGCAGTATTTT. Its translation is CASSDSGDFTDTQYF. This rearrangement joins TRBV25-1 to TRBJ2-3; TRBD2 agrees at 8 bases. The CDR3 has 15 residues. CDR1 and CDR2 (germline): MGHDK, SYGVNS. With 3 bases clipped from V and 2 bases from J, the junction kept 4 bases outside the gene matches.

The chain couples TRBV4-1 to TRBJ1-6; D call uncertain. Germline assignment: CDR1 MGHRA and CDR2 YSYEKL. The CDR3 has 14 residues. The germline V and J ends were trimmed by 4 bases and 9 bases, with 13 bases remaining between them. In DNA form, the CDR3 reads TGCGCCAGCAGCCCCCGAATAGGGAGTTCACCCCTCCACTTT. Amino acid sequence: CASSPRIGSSPLHF.

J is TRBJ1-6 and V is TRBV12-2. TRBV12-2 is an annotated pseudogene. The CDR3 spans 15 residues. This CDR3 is CASRLKGTSDSPLHF. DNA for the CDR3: TGTGCAAGTCGCTTGAAGGGAACCTCTGATTCACCCCTCCACTTT.

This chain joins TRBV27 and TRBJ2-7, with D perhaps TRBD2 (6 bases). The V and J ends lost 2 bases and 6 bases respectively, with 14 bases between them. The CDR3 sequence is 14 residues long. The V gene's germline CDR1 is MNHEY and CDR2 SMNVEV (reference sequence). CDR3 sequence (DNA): TGTGCCAGCAGTTTAGGGGCGGGGTTCTCCGAGCAGTACTTC. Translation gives CASSLGAGFSEQYF.

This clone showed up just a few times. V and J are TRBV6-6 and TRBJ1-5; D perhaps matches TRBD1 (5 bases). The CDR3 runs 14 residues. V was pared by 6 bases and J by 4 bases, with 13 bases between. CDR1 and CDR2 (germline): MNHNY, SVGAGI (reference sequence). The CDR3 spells CASSPGDGNQPQHF. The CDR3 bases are TGTGCCAGCAGCCCCGGGGACGGAAATCAGCCCCAGCATTTT.

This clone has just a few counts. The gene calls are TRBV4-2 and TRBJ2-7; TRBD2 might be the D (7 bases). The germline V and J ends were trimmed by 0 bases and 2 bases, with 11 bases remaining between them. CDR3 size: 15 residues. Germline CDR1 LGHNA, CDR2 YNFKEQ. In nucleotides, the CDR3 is TGTGCCAGCAGCCAAGAGCGGGGGCCCACCTACGAGCAGTACTTC. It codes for CASSQERGPTYEQYF.

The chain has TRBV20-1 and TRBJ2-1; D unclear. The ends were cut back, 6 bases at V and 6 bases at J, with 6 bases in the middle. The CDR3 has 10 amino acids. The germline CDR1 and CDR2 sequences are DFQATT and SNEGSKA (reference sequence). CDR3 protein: CSAYLNEQFF. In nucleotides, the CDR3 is TGCAGTGCCTATCTCAATGAGCAGTTCTTC.

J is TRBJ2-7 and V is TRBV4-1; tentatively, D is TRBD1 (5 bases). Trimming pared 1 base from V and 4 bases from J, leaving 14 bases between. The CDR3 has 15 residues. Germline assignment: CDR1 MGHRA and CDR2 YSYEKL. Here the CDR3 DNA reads TGCGCCAGCAGCCAAGCGGTTGGACAATATTACGAGCAGTACTTC. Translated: CASSQAVGQYYEQYF.

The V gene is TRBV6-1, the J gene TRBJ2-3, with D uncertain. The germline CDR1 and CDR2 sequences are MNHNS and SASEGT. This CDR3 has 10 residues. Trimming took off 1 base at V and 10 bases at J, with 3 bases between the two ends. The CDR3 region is CASSEVPQYF. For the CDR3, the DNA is TGTGCCAGCAGTGAAGTTCCGCAGTATTTT.

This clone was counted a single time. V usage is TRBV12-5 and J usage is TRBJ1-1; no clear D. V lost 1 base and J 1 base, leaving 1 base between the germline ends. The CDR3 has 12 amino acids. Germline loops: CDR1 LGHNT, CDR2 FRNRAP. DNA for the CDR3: TGTGCTAGTGGTTTGGGGAACACTGAAGCTTTCTTT. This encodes CASGLGNTEAFF.

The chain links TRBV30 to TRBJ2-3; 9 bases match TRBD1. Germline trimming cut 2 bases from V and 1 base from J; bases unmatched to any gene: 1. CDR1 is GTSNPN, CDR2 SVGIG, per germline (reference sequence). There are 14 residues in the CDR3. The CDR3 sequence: CAWSRTGGTDTQYF. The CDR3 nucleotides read TGTGCCTGGAGTCGGACAGGGGGCACAGATACGCAGTATTTT.

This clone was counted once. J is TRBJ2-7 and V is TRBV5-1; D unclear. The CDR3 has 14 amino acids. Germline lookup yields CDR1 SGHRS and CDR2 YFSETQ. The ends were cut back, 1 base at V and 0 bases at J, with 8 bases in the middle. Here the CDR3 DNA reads TGCGCCAGCAGCTTGTTTGGTAGCTCCTACGAGCAGTACTTC. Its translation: CASSLFGSSYEQYF. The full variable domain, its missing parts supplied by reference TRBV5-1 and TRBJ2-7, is KAGVTQTPRYLIKTRGQQVTLSCSPISGHRSVSWYQQTPGQGLQFLFEYFSETQRNKGNFPGRFSGRQFSNSRSEMNVSTLELGDSALYLCASSLFGSSYEQYFGPGTRLTVT.

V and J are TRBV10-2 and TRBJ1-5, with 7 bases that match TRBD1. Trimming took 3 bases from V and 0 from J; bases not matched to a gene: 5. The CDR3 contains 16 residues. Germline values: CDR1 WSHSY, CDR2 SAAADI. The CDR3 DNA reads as TGCGCCAGCAGTGAACTACAGGGGACTAGCAATCAGCCCCAGCATTTT. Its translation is CASSELQGTSNQPQHF.

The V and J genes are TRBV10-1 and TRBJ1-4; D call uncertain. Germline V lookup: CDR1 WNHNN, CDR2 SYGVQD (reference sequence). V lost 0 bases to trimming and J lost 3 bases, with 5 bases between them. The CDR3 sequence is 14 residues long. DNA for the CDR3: TGCGCCAGCAGTGAGTCGGGGTCTAATGAAAAACTGTTTTTT. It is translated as CASSESGSNEKLFF.

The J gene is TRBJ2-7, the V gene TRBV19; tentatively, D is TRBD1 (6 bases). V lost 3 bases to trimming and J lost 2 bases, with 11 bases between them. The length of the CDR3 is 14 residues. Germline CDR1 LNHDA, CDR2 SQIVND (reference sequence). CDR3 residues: CASSMSTGTYEQYF. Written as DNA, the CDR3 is TGTGCCAGTAGTATGTCGACAGGAACCTACGAGCAGTACTTC.

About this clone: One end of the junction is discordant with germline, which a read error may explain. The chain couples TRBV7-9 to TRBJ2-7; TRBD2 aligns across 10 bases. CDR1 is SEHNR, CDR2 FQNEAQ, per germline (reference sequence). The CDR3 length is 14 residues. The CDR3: CASSWTSGDDEQYF. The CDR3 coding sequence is TGCGCCAGCAGCTGGACTAGCGGAGACGACGAGCAGTACTTC.

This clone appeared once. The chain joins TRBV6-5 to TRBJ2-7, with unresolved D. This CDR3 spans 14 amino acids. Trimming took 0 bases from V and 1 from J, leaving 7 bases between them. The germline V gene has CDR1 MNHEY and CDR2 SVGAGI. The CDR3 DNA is TGTGCCAGCAGTTACTCGGAAGGGTCCTACGAGCAGTACTTC. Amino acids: CASSYSEGSYEQYF.

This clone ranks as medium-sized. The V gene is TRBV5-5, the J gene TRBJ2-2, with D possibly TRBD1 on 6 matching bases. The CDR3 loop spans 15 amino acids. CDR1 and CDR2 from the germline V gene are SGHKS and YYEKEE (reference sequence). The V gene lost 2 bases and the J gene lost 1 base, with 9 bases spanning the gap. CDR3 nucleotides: TGTGCCAGCAGCTTCGAGGGGGTGAACACCGGGGAGCTGTTTTTT. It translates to CASSFEGVNTGELFF.

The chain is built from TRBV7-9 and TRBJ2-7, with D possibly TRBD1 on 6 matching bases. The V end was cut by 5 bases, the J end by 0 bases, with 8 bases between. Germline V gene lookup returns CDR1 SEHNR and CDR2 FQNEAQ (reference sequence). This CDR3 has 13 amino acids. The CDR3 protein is CASSRTASYEQYF. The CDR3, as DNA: TGTGCCAGCAGCCGGACAGCCTCCTACGAGCAGTACTTC.

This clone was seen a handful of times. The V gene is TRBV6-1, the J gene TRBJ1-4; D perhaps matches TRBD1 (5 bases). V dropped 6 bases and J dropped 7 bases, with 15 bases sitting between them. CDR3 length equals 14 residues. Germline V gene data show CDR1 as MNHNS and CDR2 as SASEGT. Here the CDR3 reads CASSLGGWGEKLFF. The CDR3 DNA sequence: TGTGCCAGCAGCCTGGGGGGGTGGGGTGAAAAACTGTTTTTT.

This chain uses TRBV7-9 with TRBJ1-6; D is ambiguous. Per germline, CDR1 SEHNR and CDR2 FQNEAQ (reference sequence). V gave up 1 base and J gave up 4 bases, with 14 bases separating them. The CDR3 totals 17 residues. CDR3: CASSLDTPGQYNSPLHF. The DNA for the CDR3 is TGTGCCAGCAGCTTAGACACCCCCGGGCAATATAATTCACCCCTCCACTTT.

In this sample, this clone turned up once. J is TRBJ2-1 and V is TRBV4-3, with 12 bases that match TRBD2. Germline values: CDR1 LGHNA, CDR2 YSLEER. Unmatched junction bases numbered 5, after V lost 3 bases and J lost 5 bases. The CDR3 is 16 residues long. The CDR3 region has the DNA TGCGCCAGCAGCCAGGGGACTAGCGGGTCCGACAATGAGCAGTTCTTC. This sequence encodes CASSQGTSGSDNEQFF.

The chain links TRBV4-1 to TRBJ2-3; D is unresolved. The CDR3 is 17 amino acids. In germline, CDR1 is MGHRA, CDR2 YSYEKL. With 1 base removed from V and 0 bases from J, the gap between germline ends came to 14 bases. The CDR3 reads CASSQALSHSSTDTQYF. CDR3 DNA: TGCGCCAGCAGCCAAGCCCTCTCGCATTCTAGCACAGATACGCAGTATTTT.